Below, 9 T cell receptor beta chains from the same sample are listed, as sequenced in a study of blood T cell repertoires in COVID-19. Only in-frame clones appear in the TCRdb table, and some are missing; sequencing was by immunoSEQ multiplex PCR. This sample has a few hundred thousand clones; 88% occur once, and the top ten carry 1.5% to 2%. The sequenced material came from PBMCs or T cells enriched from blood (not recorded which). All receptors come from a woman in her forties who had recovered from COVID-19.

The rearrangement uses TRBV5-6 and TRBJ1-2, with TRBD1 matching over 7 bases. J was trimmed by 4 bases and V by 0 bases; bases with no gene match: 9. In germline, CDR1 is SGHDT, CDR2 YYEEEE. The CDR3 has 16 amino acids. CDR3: CASSLDHRQGGYGYTF. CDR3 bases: TGTGCCAGCAGCTTGGACCACAGACAGGGTGGCTATGGCTACACCTTC.

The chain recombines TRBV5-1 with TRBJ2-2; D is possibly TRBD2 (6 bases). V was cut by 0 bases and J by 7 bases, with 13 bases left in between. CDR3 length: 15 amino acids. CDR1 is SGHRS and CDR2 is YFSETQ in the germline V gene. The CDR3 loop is CASSLVEGGSGELFF. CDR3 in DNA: TGCGCCAGCAGCTTGGTTGAGGGAGGAAGCGGGGAGCTGTTTTTT.

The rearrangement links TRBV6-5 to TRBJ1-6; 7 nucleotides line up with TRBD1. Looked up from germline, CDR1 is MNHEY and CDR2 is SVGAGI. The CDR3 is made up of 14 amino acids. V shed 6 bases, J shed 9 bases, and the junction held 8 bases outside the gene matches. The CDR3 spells CASRQPGQSSPLHF. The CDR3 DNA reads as TGTGCCAGCAGACAACCGGGACAGTCTTCACCCCTCCACTTT.

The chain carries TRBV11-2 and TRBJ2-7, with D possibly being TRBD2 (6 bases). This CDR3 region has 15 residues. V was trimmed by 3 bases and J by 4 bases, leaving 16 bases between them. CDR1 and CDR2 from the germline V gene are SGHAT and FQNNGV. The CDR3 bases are TGTGCCAGCAGCTTCGGGGAGGTTTGGGAATACGAGCAGTACTTC. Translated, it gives CASSFGEVWEYEQYF. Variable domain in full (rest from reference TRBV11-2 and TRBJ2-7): EAGVAQSPRYKIIEKRQSVAFWCNPISGHATLYWYQQILGQGPKLLIQFQNNGVVDDSQLPKDRFSAERLKGVDSTLKIQPAKLEDSAVYLCASSFGEVWEYEQYFGPGTRLTVT.

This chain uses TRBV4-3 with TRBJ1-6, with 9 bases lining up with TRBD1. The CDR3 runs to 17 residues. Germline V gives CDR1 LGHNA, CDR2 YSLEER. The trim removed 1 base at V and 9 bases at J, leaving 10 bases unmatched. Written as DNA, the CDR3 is TGCGCCAGCAGCCAAGGTAGCCGGGACAGGGTAACTTCACCCCTCCACTTT. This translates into CASSQGSRDRVTSPLHF.

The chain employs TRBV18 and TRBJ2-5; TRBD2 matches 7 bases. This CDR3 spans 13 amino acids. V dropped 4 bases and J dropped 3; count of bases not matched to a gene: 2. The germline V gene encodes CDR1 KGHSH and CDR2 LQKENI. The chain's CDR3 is CASSLGRKETQYF. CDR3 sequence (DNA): TGTGCCAGCTCACTCGGGAGGAAAGAGACCCAGTACTTC.

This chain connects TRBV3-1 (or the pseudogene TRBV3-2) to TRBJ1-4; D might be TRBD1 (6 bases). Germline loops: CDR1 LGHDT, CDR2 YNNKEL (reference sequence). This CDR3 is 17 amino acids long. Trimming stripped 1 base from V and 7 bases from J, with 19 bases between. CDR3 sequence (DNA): TGTGCCAGCAGCCAAGTGGGGGGGCAGGGTGGCAGTGAAAAACTGTTTTTT. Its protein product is CASSQVGGQGGSEKLFF.

The CDR3 region is CASSLSHDRAYEQYF. CDR3 nucleotide sequence: TGTGCCAGCAGCTTATCCCATGACAGGGCCTACGAGCAGTACTTC. The rearrangement links TRBV11-2 to TRBJ2-7; 7 nucleotides match TRBD1. The CDR3 length is 15 residues. The germline CDR1 and CDR2 sequences are SGHAT and FQNNGV. V was clipped by 2 bases and J by 2 bases; unmatched bases: 6.

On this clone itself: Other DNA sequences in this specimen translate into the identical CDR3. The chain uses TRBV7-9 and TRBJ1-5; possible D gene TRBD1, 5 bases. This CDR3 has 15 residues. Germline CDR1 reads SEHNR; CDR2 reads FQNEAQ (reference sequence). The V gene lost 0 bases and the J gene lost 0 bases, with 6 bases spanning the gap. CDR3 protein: CASSLAGGSNQPQHF. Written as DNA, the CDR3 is TGTGCCAGCAGCTTAGCCGGGGGTAGCAATCAGCCCCAGCATTTT.